Sequencing of this T cell receptor (beta chain) was carried out in a study of graft-versus-host responses after intestinal transplantation. Of note for this clone: No antigen is known for it.

Measured with immunoSEQ multiplex PCR; TCRdb has only the in-frame clones, and not every one. The sample consists of over 100,000 clones, 85% to 95% of them appearing once. This CDR3 is 15 amino acids long. V was clipped by 2 bases and J by 7 bases, with 17 bases between them. Germline CDR1 reads KGHSH; CDR2 reads LQKENI. The chain combines TRBV18 with TRBJ1-1; no clear D. The source of this sequence is a human donor who received an intestinal transplant. This material consisted of unstimulated CD8+ T cells sorted from spleen or lymph node cells, taken before intestinal transplant. CDR3 in amino acids: CASSPKTKTGDEAFF. As DNA, the CDR3 is TGTGCCAGCTCACCAAAGACAAAAACGGGTGATGAAGCTTTCTTT.